This T cell receptor (beta chain) originates from a study of blood T cell repertoires in COVID-19 (dated by TCRdb to 2018 to 2020). A note on the overall study: Samples covering the acute and convalescent phases of COVID-19 were provided by collaborators in the United States, Italy and Spain. Sample metadata almost always included a de-identified subject ID, COVID-19 status, age in years and sex. The dataset comprised deeply sampled blood TCRbeta repertoires from subjects exposed to, actively infected with, or recovered from COVID-19. The samples were drawn from the first 160 participants of the ongoing ImmuneRACE study and from some 1,300 subjects provided by 6 global collaborators. Where available, HLA class I and class II types were obtained from metadata supplied by the sample provider rather than from assay-based typing. The repertoires were made available in a free public database intended to serve as a resource for research on the immune response to SARS-CoV-2. The prospective study material was composed of cDNA or gDNA derived from T cells, B-cell-depleted T cells, or PBMCs.

Paper-wide results and their limitations: The amount of clinical and demographic metadata varied by source and participant and was provided uncurated.

The collaborating institutions used their own protocols to collect whole blood in K2EDTA tubes. For TCRbeta analysis, collaborators shipped samples as frozen whole blood, isolated PBMCs, or DNA extracted from either of those sample types. TCRbeta CDR3 regions were amplified from genomic DNA by means of the immunoSEQ Assay, a bias-controlled multiplex PCR. Regarding the original processing steps: The number of nucleated cells in each sample was estimated by amplification of reference gene primers within the assay. To quantify the absolute abundance of each unique TCRbeta CDR3 rearrangement, sequence reads were collapsed and filtered. For each sample, productive Simpson clonality was calculated as the square root of Simpson's diversity index across productive rearrangements. TCRdb stores this immuneACCESS table with in-frame sequences only. Part of the clones is absent; in the studies checked, under half of the shortfall reflects unresolved V genes, and no reason is known for the rest. From that table come the V and J calls and clone size; the DNA was used to work out D and trimming. Recorded for this sample are some 50,000 clones; around four fifths of them occurred a single time. Clones ranked in the top ten supply about 2.7% of the sample.

The germline V gene (reference sequence) gives CDR1 as LNHDA and CDR2 as SQIVND. V drops 5 bases and J drops 7 bases, leaving 17 bases in between. The CDR3 contains 15 residues, cysteine and phenylalanine counted. The read is trimmed to its CDR3 DNA, 45 bases read in frame from base 1. Worth noting for this clone: Its cognate antigen has yet to be identified. Within one base of it there is no much larger clone, and no base qualities were kept.

This TCR derives from a man aged 50 to 59 with acute or convalescent COVID-19. The sequenced sample was peripheral blood. The receptor chain draws on TRBV19 and TRBJ1-4; a confident D gene designation cannot be given. CDR3 loop: CASSLDLGGGEKLFF. Here is the DNA: TGTGCCAGTAGTCTTGACCTGGGAGGAGGTGAAAAACTGTTTTTT.